The 30 T cell receptor beta chains listed next were all sequenced from one sample in a study of T cell changes during pregnancy in multiple sclerosis. The table came from immunoSEQ multiplex PCR; TCRdb's copy has only in-frame clones and leaves some out. The data hold 35,000 to 50,000 clones, with over 85% observed a single time. Material: CD4+ T cells from peripheral blood mononuclear cells, obtained in the first trimester of pregnancy. The source is a female donor with multiple sclerosis, enrolled in a pregnancy study.

The V call is TRBV6-1, the J call TRBJ1-4; D gene ambiguous. Germline CDR1 and CDR2: MNHNS and SASEGT. Trimming stripped 2 bases from V and 0 bases from J, with 25 bases between. This CDR3 has 21 residues. CDR3 nucleotide sequence: TGTGCCAGCAGTGAAATCGTTCGGCTCGGGTCCCGGGTCCCAACTAATGAAAAACTGTTTTTT. This gives the protein CASSEIVRLGSRVPTNEKLFF.

The chain is built from TRBV5-5 and TRBJ1-1; 8 nucleotides match TRBD1. CDR3 size: 16 residues. Looked up from germline, CDR1 is SGHKS and CDR2 is YYEKEE (reference sequence). V was pared by 4 bases and J by 0 bases, with 8 bases of the junction left unmatched. The CDR3, as DNA: TGTGCCAGCAGCCTAGCCGGGACAGGTTTGAACACTGAAGCTTTCTTT. It encodes CASSLAGTGLNTEAFF. Drawing the rest from reference TRBV5-5 and TRBJ1-1, the complete variable domain is DAGVTQSPTHLIKTRGQQVTLRCSPISGHKSVSWYQQVLGQGPQFIFQYYEKEERGRGNFPDRFSARQFPNYSSELNVNALLLGDSALYLCASSLAGTGLNTEAFFGQGTRLTVV.

The rearrangement uses TRBV7-6 and TRBJ2-1; TRBD2 is a possible D gene (6 bases). V was shortened by 5 bases and J by 9 bases, with 14 bases between the two germline ends. This CDR3 is built from 13 residues. CDR1 is SGHVS and CDR2 is FNYEAQ in the germline V gene. The CDR3 DNA reads as TGTGCCAGCAGCCCGTGGGGGGAAGGTGAGCAGTTCTTC. Translation: CASSPWGEGEQFF.

The chain recombines TRBV6-6 with TRBJ1-4; tentative D call: TRBD1 (6 bases). CDR1 MNHNY and CDR2 SVGAGI come from the germline V gene (reference sequence). There are 15 residues in the CDR3. With 5 bases removed from V and 4 bases from J, the gap between germline ends came to 14 bases. CDR3 loop: CASSTFTGLNEKLFF. The CDR3 DNA follows: TGTGCCAGCAGTACCTTTACAGGGCTTAATGAAAAACTGTTTTTT.

The gene calls are TRBV7-6 and TRBJ2-2, with TRBD1 matching over 10 bases. With 1 base clipped from V and 7 bases from J, the junction kept 6 bases outside the gene matches. There are 16 residues in the CDR3. Germline lookup yields CDR1 SGHVS and CDR2 FNYEAQ. The DNA for the CDR3 is TGTGCCAGCAGCTTAGTTGGGACAGGGGCGAGCGGGGAGCTGTTTTTT. Amino acids: CASSLVGTGASGELFF.

In the case of this clone: This sample includes further DNA sequences coding for the same CDR3. The J gene is TRBJ2-7, the V gene TRBV10-3; 10 bases align to TRBD1. From germline, CDR1 is ENHRY and CDR2 SYGVKD. With 6 bases clipped from V and 3 bases from J, the junction kept 5 bases outside the gene matches. The CDR3 has 14 amino acids. The CDR3 is CAIRPGQGSYEQYF. In nucleotides, the CDR3 is TGTGCCATCAGACCGGGACAGGGGAGCTACGAGCAGTACTTC.

The V gene is TRBV11-3, the J gene TRBJ2-1; possible D gene TRBD1, 6 bases. CDR3 size: 15 residues. The germline V gene encodes CDR1 SGHNT and CDR2 YENEEA. V was shortened by 6 bases and J by 0 bases, with 12 bases between the two germline ends. CDR3 residues: CASSPTGSSYNEQFF. The CDR3 DNA follows: TGTGCCAGCAGTCCAACAGGGAGCTCCTACAATGAGCAGTTCTTC.

This rearrangement joins TRBV28 to TRBJ1-2; D is possibly TRBD1 (5 bases). The CDR3 runs to 14 residues. Trimming removed 4 bases at V and 5 bases at J, with 14 bases between. The germline CDR1 and CDR2 sequences are MDHEN and SYDVKM. The CDR3 DNA reads TGTGCCAGCAGTTCCTCCCGGCAGGGTTATGGCTACACCTTC. This gives the protein CASSSSRQGYGYTF.

The V call is TRBV5-1, the J call TRBJ1-1; TRBD1 matches at 9 bases. V gave up 0 bases and J gave up 2 bases; unmatched junction bases: 2. The CDR3 length is 15 residues. Germline CDR1 SGHRS, CDR2 YFSETQ. CDR3 loop: CASSLGGQGNTEAFF. CDR3 nucleotide sequence: TGCGCCAGCAGCTTGGGGGGACAGGGAAACACTGAAGCTTTCTTT.

The J gene is TRBJ2-1, the V gene TRBV6-5; D may be TRBD1 (5 bases). Germline V CDR1 and CDR2: MNHEY, SVGAGI. This CDR3 region has 13 residues. V was shortened by 5 bases and J by 3 bases, with 8 bases between the two germline ends. The CDR3 reads CASSDRVYNEQFF. CDR3 sequence (DNA): TGTGCCAGCAGTGACAGAGTCTACAATGAGCAGTTCTTC.

This clone was found once. The chain uses TRBV28 and TRBJ2-3, with D possibly matching TRBD2 (6 bases). The CDR3 runs 15 residues. Germline CDR1 is MDHEN and CDR2 is SYDVKM. Trimming stripped 5 bases from V and 4 bases from J, with 16 bases between. CDR3 coding DNA: TGTGCCAGCAGTCCGGGGATCGGCGGGGCAGATACGCAGTATTTT. It codes for CASSPGIGGADTQYF.

The chain carries TRBV5-1 and TRBJ2-1, with TRBD2 as a possible D gene (6 bases). Germline V lookup: CDR1 SGHRS, CDR2 YFSETQ. Trimming took 0 bases from V and 1 from J, leaving 8 bases between them. This CDR3 region has 15 residues. CDR3 residues: CASSLDGSSYNEQFF. The CDR3 DNA sequence: TGCGCCAGCAGCTTGGACGGGAGTTCCTACAATGAGCAGTTCTTC.

This chain joins TRBV19 and TRBJ2-1; a possible D gene is TRBD2 (5 bases). Germline CDR1 LNHDA, CDR2 SQIVND (reference sequence). The V end was cut by 5 bases, the J end by 0 bases, with 11 bases between. CDR3 length equals 15 residues. The CDR3 DNA follows: TGTGCCAGTAGTCCGGGGTCCAACTCCTACAATGAGCAGTTCTTC. Amino acid sequence: CASSPGSNSYNEQFF.

The rearrangement links TRBV7-2 to TRBJ1-5, with D unresolved. Germline CDR1 SGHTA, CDR2 FQGNSA. V lost 2 bases, J lost 4 bases, and 12 bases lay in between. CDR3 length: 15 residues. CDR3 amino acids: CASSLSGSKNQPQHF. The CDR3 DNA reads as TGTGCCAGCAGCTTATCGGGGTCCAAGAATCAGCCCCAGCATTTT.

This chain joins TRBV29-1 and TRBJ2-7, with 9 bases identical to TRBD1. This CDR3 has 13 residues. Germline lookup yields CDR1 SQVTM and CDR2 ANQGSEA. V shed 4 bases, J shed 5 bases, and the junction held 6 bases outside the gene matches. The chain's CDR3 is CSVAGDRENEQYF. As DNA, the CDR3 is TGCAGCGTTGCAGGGGACAGGGAGAACGAGCAGTACTTC.

This clone was counted a single time. The CDR3 loop is CASSLSGLRGWEQYF. CDR3 in DNA: TGTGCCAGCAGTTTATCGGGACTTAGAGGGTGGGAGCAGTACTTC. This chain uses TRBV28 with TRBJ2-7, with a possible D match to TRBD2 (6 bases). The CDR3 extends over 15 amino acids. CDR1 is MDHEN, CDR2 SYDVKM, per germline. With 1 base removed from V and 7 bases from J, the gap between germline ends came to 17 bases.

The chain employs TRBV6-1 and TRBJ1-1; TRBD1 matches 7 bases. Germline lookup yields CDR1 MNHNS and CDR2 SASEGT. The CDR3 totals 14 residues. Trimming cost V 5 bases and J 2 bases; bases outside gene matches: 5. The CDR3 protein is CASSHRGENTEAFF. In nucleotides, the CDR3 is TGTGCCAGCAGTCACAGGGGTGAAAACACTGAAGCTTTCTTT.

V is TRBV5-1 and J is TRBJ2-3; D remains unclear. CDR3 length: 14 residues. Germline V lookup: CDR1 SGHRS, CDR2 YFSETQ. V lost 0 bases and J lost 0, with 5 bases in between. The CDR3 sequence: CASSLDSSTDTQYF. CDR3 bases: TGCGCCAGCAGCTTGGACTCTAGCACAGATACGCAGTATTTT.

The J gene is TRBJ2-5, the V gene TRBV6-1; 9 bases map to TRBD2. J was trimmed by 5 bases and V by 7 bases; bases with no gene match: 11. Per the germline V gene, CDR1 is MNHNS and CDR2 is SASEGT. The CDR3 totals 15 residues. The CDR3, as DNA: TGTGCCAGCACCCAAGCGGGGGGAGGATGGGAGACCCAGTACTTC. Its translation: CASTQAGGGWETQYF.

The CDR3 region is CASSTGTSAVEQYF. In nucleotides, the CDR3 is TGTGCCAGCAGTACCGGGACTAGCGCAGTCGAGCAGTACTTC. The chain employs TRBV6-6 and TRBJ2-7, with 10 bases matching TRBD2. The trim removed 5 bases at V and 6 bases at J, leaving 7 bases unmatched. The CDR3 spans 14 residues. CDR1 is MNHNY and CDR2 is SVGAGI in the germline V gene (reference sequence).

The chain couples TRBV5-8 to TRBJ2-7, with TRBD1 identical over 8 bases. The CDR3 covers 16 residues. With V trimmed by 0 bases and J by 6 bases, 11 bases remained unmatched. From germline, CDR1 is SGHTS and CDR2 YDEGEE. The CDR3 here is CASSLDTGQGASEQYF. CDR3 sequence (DNA): TGTGCCAGCAGCTTGGATACGGGGCAGGGGGCAAGCGAGCAGTACTTC. Complete variable domain (other parts from reference TRBV5-8 and TRBJ2-7): EAGVTQSPTHLIKTRGQQATLRCSPISGHTSVYWYQQALGLGLQFLLWYDEGEERNRGNFPPRFSGRQFPNYSSELNVNALELEDSALYLCASSLDTGQGASEQYFGPGTRLTVT.

J is TRBJ1-1 and V is TRBV7-2; the D is unclear. CDR1 and CDR2 from the germline V gene are SGHTA and FQGNSA. Trimming pared 5 bases from V and 4 bases from J, leaving 11 bases between. This CDR3 has 13 amino acids. The CDR3: CASSPTGITEAFF. The CDR3 nucleotides are TGTGCCAGCAGCCCCACGGGGATCACTGAAGCTTTCTTT.

This clone was seen once. The rearrangement uses TRBV19 and TRBJ2-1; 15 nucleotides agree with TRBD2. Looked up from germline, CDR1 is LNHDA and CDR2 is SQIVND (reference sequence). V trimming: 6 bases; J trimming: 7 bases; junction bases outside the gene matches: 7. This CDR3 is built from 16 residues. CDR3 in DNA: TGTGCCAGTAGACTGGGGGGACTAGCGGGAGGTAATGAGCAGTTCTTC. Its translation: CASRLGGLAGGNEQFF.

The rearrangement uses TRBV7-2 and TRBJ1-2; D not certain. V was cut by 6 bases and J by 7 bases, with 9 bases left in between. The CDR3 covers 11 residues. CDR1 SGHTA and CDR2 FQGNSA come from the germline V gene. CDR3 in DNA: TGTGCCAGCAGTTTAACCGGTGGCTACACCTTC. Translated, it gives CASSLTGGYTF.

This CDR3 is CASSTQGAGANVLTF. CDR3 DNA: TGTGCCAGTAGTACACAGGGTGCTGGGGCCAACGTCCTGACTTTC. The chain has TRBV19 and TRBJ2-6, with D perhaps matching TRBD1 (6 bases). CDR1 LNHDA and CDR2 SQIVND come from the germline V gene (reference sequence). V lost 4 bases and J lost 2, with 9 bases in between. The CDR3 has 15 residues.

The chain couples TRBV7-9 to TRBJ1-5, with D maybe TRBD1 (5 bases). Trimming shortened V by 5 bases and J by 5 bases, and 19 bases separated the two germline ends. The CDR3 totals 16 residues. The germline V gene has CDR1 SEHNR and CDR2 FQNEAQ (reference sequence). CDR3 sequence: CASSPWGGVDDQPQHF. In DNA, the CDR3 is TGTGCCAGCAGCCCTTGGGGAGGGGTTGATGATCAGCCCCAGCATTTT.

V and J are TRBV11-2 and TRBJ2-7, with 10 bases lining up with TRBD2. V was pared by 6 bases and J by 5 bases, with 7 bases of the junction left unmatched. Germline CDR1 is SGHAT and CDR2 is FQNNGV. This CDR3 region has 14 residues. For the CDR3, the DNA is TGTGCCAGCAGTCCTAGCGGGAGTATCCACGAGCAGTACTTC. As protein: CASSPSGSIHEQYF.

The chain joins TRBV19 to TRBJ1-5; D possibly corresponds to TRBD1 (6 bases). Germline V gene sequence: CDR1 LNHDA, CDR2 SQIVND (reference sequence). The CDR3 extends over 16 amino acids. Trimming removed 3 bases from V and 2 bases from J, with 14 bases in between. The CDR3 DNA follows: TGTGCCAGTAGTATTTGGCAGGGGAATGGCAATCAGCCCCAGCATTTT. This encodes CASSIWQGNGNQPQHF.

The chain recombines TRBV19 with TRBJ1-2; D is perhaps TRBD1 (5 bases). CDR3 length: 13 amino acids. The germline V and J ends were trimmed by 5 bases and 5 bases, with 12 bases remaining between them. In germline, CDR1 is LNHDA, CDR2 SQIVND (reference sequence). The CDR3 sequence is CASSVGHLYGYTF. The DNA for the CDR3 is TGTGCCAGTAGTGTTGGACATCTTTATGGCTACACCTTC.

J is TRBJ1-2 and V is TRBV28; 9 nucleotides align to TRBD1. Germline CDR1 MDHEN, CDR2 SYDVKM. Trimming cost V 6 bases and J 8 bases; bases outside gene matches: 7. This CDR3 has 13 amino acids. The CDR3 coding sequence is TGTGCCAGCAGGGAACAGGGGGCGAACGGCTACACCTTC. This encodes CASREQGANGYTF.